The sequence of this T cell receptor beta chain was determined in a study of a mutant IDH1 vaccine in newly diagnosed glioma. At the level of the study: Radiotherapy alone preceded vaccination by 4-6 weeks; alternatively, vaccination started with temozolomide cycles. Treated patients showed a male proportion of around 62%, a female proportion of about 40%, and a mean age of around 40 years. Receipt of radiotherapy, temozolomide, or both preceded the study, and most received both. Visit V12 happened at week 35; visit V13 happened at week 47.

Time point given: week 35, safety follow-up. In the vaccine, a single dose held 300 ug of the mutant IDH1 20-mer peptide, along with topical imiquimod. The method was immunoSEQ multiplex PCR; TCRdb's version includes in-frame clones alone and lacks a portion of them. The table includes around 60,000 clones, roughly 79% detected once. Worth noting for this clone: The antigen remains undetermined.

The clonotype comes from a man aged 35 to 55 with glioma. The sample in question was PBMCs, obtained from a glioma patient whose treatment included an IDH1 peptide vaccine.

DNA of the CDR3: TGTGCCTGCCCTGAGGGTGGCGGGGGGCCCCACTCCTACGAGCAGTACTTC. This codes for CACPEGGGGPHSYEQYF. The J gene is TRBJ2-7, the V gene TRBV30, with 8 nucleotides matching TRBD2. Germline CDR1 reads GTSNPN; CDR2 reads SVGIG (reference sequence). Germline trimming cut 6 bases from V and 0 bases from J; bases unmatched to any gene: 16. The CDR3 loop spans 17 amino acids.